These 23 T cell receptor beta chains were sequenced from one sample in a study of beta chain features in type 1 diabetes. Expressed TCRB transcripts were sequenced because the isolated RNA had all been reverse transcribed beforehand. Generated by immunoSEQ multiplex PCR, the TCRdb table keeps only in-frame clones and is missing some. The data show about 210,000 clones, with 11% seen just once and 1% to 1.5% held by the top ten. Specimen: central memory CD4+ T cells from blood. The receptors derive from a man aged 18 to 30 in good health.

CDR3: CASSPMAGVTDTQYF. The CDR3 DNA reads TGTGCCAGCAGCCCTATGGCGGGGGTTACAGATACGCAGTATTTT. The V gene is TRBV7-9, the J gene TRBJ2-3; TRBD2 agrees at 7 bases. V lost 5 bases, J lost 3 bases, and 8 bases stayed unmatched. This CDR3 spans 15 amino acids. Germline CDR1 reads SEHNR; CDR2 reads FQNEAQ (reference sequence).

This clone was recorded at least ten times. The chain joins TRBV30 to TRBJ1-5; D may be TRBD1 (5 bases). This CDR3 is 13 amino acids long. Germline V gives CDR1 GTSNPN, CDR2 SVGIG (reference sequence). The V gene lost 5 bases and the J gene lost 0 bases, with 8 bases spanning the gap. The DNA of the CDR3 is TGTGCCTGGGCAGGGAATAGCAATCAGCCCCAGCATTTT. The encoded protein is CAWAGNSNQPQHF.

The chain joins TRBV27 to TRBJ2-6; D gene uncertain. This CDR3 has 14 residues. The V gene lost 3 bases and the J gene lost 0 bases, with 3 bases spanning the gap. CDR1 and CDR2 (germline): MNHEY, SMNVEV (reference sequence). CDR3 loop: CASSFDSGANVLTF. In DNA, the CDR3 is TGTGCCAGCAGTTTCGACTCTGGGGCCAACGTCCTGACTTTC.

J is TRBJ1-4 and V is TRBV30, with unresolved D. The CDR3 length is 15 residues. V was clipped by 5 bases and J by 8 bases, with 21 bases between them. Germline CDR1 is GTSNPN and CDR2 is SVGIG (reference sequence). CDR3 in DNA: TGTGCCTGGGGACCCCTAGGGAAGGTTGGGGAAAAACTGTTTTTT. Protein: CAWGPLGKVGEKLFF.

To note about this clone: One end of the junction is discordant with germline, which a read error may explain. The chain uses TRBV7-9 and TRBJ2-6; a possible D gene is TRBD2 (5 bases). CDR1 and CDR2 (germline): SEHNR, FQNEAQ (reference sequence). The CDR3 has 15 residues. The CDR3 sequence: CASSLAYSGANVLTF. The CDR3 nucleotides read TGTGCCAGCAGCCTAGCCTACTCTGGGGCCAACGTCCTGACTTTC.

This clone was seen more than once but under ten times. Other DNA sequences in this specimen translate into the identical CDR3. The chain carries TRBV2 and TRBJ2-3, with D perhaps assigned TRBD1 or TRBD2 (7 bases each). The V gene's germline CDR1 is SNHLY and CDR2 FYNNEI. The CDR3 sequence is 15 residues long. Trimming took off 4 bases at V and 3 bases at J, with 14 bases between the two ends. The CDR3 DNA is TGTGCCAGCAGTGGGAGACAGGGAGGGACAGATACGCAGTATTTT. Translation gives CASSGRQGGTDTQYF.

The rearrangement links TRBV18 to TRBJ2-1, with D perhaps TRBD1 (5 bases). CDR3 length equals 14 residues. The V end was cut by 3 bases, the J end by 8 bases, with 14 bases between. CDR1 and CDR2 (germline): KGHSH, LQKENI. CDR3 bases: TGTGCCAGCTCACCCCCGGAGTGGGGCGATGAGCAGTTCTTC. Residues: CASSPPEWGDEQFF.

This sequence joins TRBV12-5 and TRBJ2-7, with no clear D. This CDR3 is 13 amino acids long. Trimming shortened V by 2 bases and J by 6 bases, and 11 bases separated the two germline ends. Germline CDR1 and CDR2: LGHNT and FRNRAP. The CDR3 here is CASGLTAAPEQYF. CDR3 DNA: TGTGCTAGTGGTTTGACGGCAGCCCCCGAGCAGTACTTC.

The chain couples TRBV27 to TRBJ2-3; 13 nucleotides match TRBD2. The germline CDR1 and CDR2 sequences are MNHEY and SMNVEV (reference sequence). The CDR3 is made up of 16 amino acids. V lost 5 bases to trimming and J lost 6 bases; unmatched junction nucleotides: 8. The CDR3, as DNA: TGTGCCAGCAGTCCCTGGACTAGCGGGAGTTTTGATACGCAGTATTTT. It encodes CASSPWTSGSFDTQYF.

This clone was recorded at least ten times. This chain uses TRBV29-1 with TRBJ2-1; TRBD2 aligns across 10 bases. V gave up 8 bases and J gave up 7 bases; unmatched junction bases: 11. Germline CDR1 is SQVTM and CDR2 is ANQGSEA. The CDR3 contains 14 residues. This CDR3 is CSSRWLAGVNEQFF. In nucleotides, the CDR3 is TGCAGCTCTCGTTGGCTAGCGGGAGTGAATGAGCAGTTCTTC.

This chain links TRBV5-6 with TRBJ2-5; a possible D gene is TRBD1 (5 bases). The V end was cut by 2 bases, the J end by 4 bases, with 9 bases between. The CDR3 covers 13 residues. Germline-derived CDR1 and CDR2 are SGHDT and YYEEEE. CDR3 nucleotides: TGTGCCAGCAGCTTCCTAAGGGGAGAGACCCAGTACTTC. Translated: CASSFLRGETQYF.

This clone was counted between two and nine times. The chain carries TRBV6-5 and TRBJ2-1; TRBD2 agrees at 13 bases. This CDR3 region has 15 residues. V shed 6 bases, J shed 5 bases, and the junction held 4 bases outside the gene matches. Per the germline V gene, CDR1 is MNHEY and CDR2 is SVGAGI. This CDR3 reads CASRLAGGPHNEQFF. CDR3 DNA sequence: TGTGCCAGCAGACTAGCGGGAGGGCCCCACAATGAGCAGTTCTTC.

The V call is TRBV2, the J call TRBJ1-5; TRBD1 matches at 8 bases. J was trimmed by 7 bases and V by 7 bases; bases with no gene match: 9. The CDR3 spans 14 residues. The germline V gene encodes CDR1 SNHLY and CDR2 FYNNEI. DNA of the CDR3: TGTGCCAGCACTCGGACAGGGCTGGGCCAGCCCCAGCATTTT. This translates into CASTRTGLGQPQHF.

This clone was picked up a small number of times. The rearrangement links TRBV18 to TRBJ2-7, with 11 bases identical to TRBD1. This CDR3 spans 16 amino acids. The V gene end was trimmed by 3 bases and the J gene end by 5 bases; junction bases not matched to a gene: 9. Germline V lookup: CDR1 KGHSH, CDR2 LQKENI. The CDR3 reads CASSPPVGQGAHEQYF. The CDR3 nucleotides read TGTGCCAGCTCACCCCCAGTAGGACAGGGGGCCCACGAGCAGTACTTC.

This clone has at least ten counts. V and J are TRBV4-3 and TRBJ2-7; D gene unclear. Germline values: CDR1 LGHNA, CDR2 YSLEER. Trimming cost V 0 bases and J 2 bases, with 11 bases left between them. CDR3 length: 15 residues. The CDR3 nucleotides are TGCGCCAGCAGCCAAGAGTGGCAGCGAGCCTACGAGCAGTACTTC. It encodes CASSQEWQRAYEQYF.

This CDR3 reads CAISEQLAAQETQYF. The DNA for the CDR3 is TGTGCCATCAGTGAGCAGCTAGCGGCCCAAGAGACCCAGTACTTC. The rearrangement joins TRBV10-3 to TRBJ2-5, with 7 bases that match TRBD2. From germline, CDR1 is ENHRY and CDR2 SYGVKD. The ends lost 2 bases at V and 1 base at J; junction bases unmatched: 4. The CDR3 has 15 amino acids.

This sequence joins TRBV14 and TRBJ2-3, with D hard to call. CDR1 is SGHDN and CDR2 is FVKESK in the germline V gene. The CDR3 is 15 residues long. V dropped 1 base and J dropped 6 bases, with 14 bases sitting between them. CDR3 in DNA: TGTGCCAGCAGCCAAGTTAACTTTAAGTCGGATACGCAGTATTTT. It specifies CASSQVNFKSDTQYF.

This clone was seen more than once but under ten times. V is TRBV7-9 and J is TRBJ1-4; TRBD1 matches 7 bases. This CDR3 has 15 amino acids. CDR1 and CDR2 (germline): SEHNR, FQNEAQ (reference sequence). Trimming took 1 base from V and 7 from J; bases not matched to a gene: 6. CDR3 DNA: TGTGCCAGCAGCTTAGAGACAGGGAGCGGTGAAAAACTGTTTTTT. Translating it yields CASSLETGSGEKLFF.

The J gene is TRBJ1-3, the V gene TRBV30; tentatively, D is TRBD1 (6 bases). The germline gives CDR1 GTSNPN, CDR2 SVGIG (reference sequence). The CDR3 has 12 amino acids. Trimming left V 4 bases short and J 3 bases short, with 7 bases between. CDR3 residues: CAWNRVGNTIYF. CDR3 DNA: TGTGCCTGGAACAGGGTTGGAAACACCATATATTTT.

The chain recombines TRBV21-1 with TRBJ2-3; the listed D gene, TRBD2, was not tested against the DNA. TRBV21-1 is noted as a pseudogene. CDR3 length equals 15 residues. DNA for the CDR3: TGTGCCAGCAGATTAGCGGGAGTCGGGACAGATACGCAGTATTTT. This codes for CASRLAGVGTDTQYF.

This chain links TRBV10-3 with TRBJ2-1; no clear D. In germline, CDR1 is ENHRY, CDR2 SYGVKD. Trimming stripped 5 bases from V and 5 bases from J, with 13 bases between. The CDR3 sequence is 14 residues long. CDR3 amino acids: CAISFWPQNNEQFF. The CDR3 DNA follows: TGTGCCATCAGTTTTTGGCCACAGAACAATGAGCAGTTCTTC.

DNA of the CDR3: TGTGCCAGCAAGGAAGGACTATCGGTCGGAGAGCAGTACTTC. This sequence encodes CASKEGLSVGEQYF. The V and J genes are TRBV2 and TRBJ2-7; D is perhaps TRBD2 (6 bases). Trimming stripped 7 bases from V and 7 bases from J, with 20 bases between. The CDR3 has 14 residues. Germline values: CDR1 SNHLY, CDR2 FYNNEI.

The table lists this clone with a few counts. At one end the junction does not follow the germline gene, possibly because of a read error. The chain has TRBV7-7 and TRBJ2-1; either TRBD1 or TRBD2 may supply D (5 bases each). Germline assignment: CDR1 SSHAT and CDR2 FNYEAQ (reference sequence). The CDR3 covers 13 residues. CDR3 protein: CASSPGTDNEQFF. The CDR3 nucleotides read TGTGCTAGCAGCCCCGGGACGGACAATGAGCAGTTCTTC.